This passage covers 10 T cell receptor beta chains from one sample sequenced in a study of CD8 T cells in Susac syndrome (dated by TCRdb to between 2017 and 2020). The library was prepared using the immunoSEQ multiplex PCR assay. RNA was extracted using the RNeasy kit, and roughly 0.45 to 1 ug of the RNA was reverse transcribed with random hexamers. TCRdb reran the public reads through fastp at Q25 and MiXCR, keeping productive beta chains. All rows with the same CDR3 protein become a single entry with the most common DNA and genes. This sample comprises hundreds of thousands of distinct CDR3 sequences, around 83% of them detected only once. In total, the top ten clones hold over 0.1% of the sample. Sequences were obtained from CD8+ T cells from PBMCs. The receptors stem from a human donor with multiple sclerosis.

This sequence joins TRBV27 and TRBJ2-1; 12 positions agree with TRBD2. Germline V gene lookup returns CDR1 MNHEY and CDR2 SMNVEV (reference sequence). CDR3 length: 16 residues. J lost 7 bases, V lost 9 bases, and 13 bases had no gene match. The CDR3 sequence is CASISGASGRVNEQFF. The CDR3 nucleotides read TGTGCCAGTATATCTGGGGCTAGCGGGAGGGTGAATGAGCAGTTCTTC.

The rearrangement uses TRBV6-5 and TRBJ2-3; either TRBD1 or TRBD2 may supply D (5 bases each). With 0 bases removed from V and 6 bases from J, the gap between germline ends came to 10 bases. This CDR3 comprises 14 residues. Germline CDR1 and CDR2: MNHEY and SVGAGI. CDR3 in amino acids: CASSYSWGSDTQYF. The CDR3 bases are TGTGCCAGCAGTTACTCTTGGGGGTCCGATACGCAGTATTTT.

J is TRBJ2-1 and V is TRBV11-2; 8 nucleotides agree with TRBD2. The V gene's germline CDR1 is SGHAT and CDR2 FQNNGV. The CDR3 runs 15 residues. The V gene end was trimmed by 3 bases and the J gene end by 8 bases; junction bases not matched to a gene: 9. In nucleotides, the CDR3 is TGTGCCAGCAGCTTTCGACAGCGGGAGTTGGATGAGCAGTTCTTC. Translating it yields CASSFRQRELDEQFF.

The rearrangement links TRBV10-3 to TRBJ2-3; TRBD2 agrees at 7 bases. The CDR3 contains 19 residues. The V gene's germline CDR1 is ENHRY and CDR2 SYGVKD. V lost 2 bases to trimming and J lost 4 bases; unmatched junction nucleotides: 18. CDR3 region: CAISELRREALFVADTQYF. CDR3 nucleotides: TGTGCCATCAGTGAGCTTAGACGGGAGGCATTATTTGTGGCAGATACGCAGTATTTT.

The rearrangement uses TRBV6-5 and TRBJ2-1; D gene uncertain. The length of the CDR3 is 13 residues. Trimming shortened V by 9 bases and J by 0 bases, and 9 bases separated the two germline ends. Germline V lookup: CDR1 MNHEY, CDR2 SVGAGI. CDR3 in DNA: TGTGCCAGTAAGCGTTTCTCCTACAATGAGCAGTTCTTC. This encodes CASKRFSYNEQFF.

The chain employs TRBV5-5 and TRBJ2-2, with D possibly being TRBD1 (6 bases). There are 17 residues in the CDR3. V was pared by 4 bases and J by 5 bases, with 21 bases between. Germline V gene sequence: CDR1 SGHKS, CDR2 YYEKEE (reference sequence). CDR3 sequence (DNA): TGTGCCAGCAGCCCATCGAGTGGCAGGGGCGGGACCGGGGAGCTGTTTTTT. Translated: CASSPSSGRGGTGELFF.

This chain connects TRBV7-9 to TRBJ2-3; D may correspond to TRBD1 or TRBD2 (5 bases each). This CDR3 spans 17 amino acids. Per the germline V gene, CDR1 is SEHNR and CDR2 is FQNEAQ (reference sequence). Trimming shortened V by 1 base and J by 2 bases, and 16 bases separated the two germline ends. The CDR3 coding sequence is TGTGCCAGCAGCTTAGAGGCCAGGGAGTTGCTCACAGATACGCAGTATTTT. Translation gives CASSLEARELLTDTQYF.

V usage is TRBV7-9 and J usage is TRBJ2-1; D might be TRBD2 (6 bases). Trimming left V 5 bases short and J 8 bases short, with 19 bases between. CDR1 is SEHNR, CDR2 FQNEAQ, per germline (reference sequence). This CDR3 region has 15 residues. The CDR3 DNA reads as TGTGCCAGCAGCAGGTCCGCGGGGCTTCGGGATGAGCAGTTCTTC. Its protein product is CASSRSAGLRDEQFF.

The chain couples TRBV6-1 to TRBJ2-1; D gene uncertain. The CDR3 extends over 11 amino acids. Per the germline V gene, CDR1 is MNHNS and CDR2 is SASEGT. Deletions cut 10 bases from V and 6 bases from J, with 10 bases between. CDR3 sequence reads: CATANANEQFF. Here the CDR3 DNA reads TGTGCCACCGCTAATGCCAATGAGCAGTTCTTC.

The rearrangement links TRBV7-9 to TRBJ1-1; D ambiguous. CDR3 size: 15 residues. Trimming took off 1 base at V and 3 bases at J, with 12 bases between the two ends. Germline CDR1 and CDR2: SEHNR and FQNEAQ (reference sequence). The DNA for the CDR3 is TGTGCCAGCAGCTTAGGAACGGTGGGAGACACTGAAGCTTTCTTT. Translated, it gives CASSLGTVGDTEAFF.